The TCR beta chain described here comes from a study of shared clonotypes between healthy human individuals. Some clones are missing from TCRdb's copy, which holds only in-frame ones; the method was immunoSEQ multiplex PCR. The data contain roughly 570,000 clones, roughly 98% of them seen just once; the ten biggest clones take up 0.3%. Naive CD8 isolation took CD45RO-negative cells positively selected for CCR7 and excluded terminally differentiated effector memory CD45RA+ cells. The germline V gene has CDR1 SEHNR and CDR2 FQNEAQ (reference sequence). V lost 5 bases, J lost 7 bases, and 17 bases lay in between. The CDR3 is made up of 15 amino acids.

The V gene is TRBV7-9, the J gene TRBJ1-4, with D possibly being TRBD1 (5 bases). The clonotype originates from a man under 40 in good health. The specimen was naive CD8+ T cells sorted from blood. The chain's CDR3 is CASSPDLGRGEKLFF. The CDR3 DNA follows: TGTGCCAGCAGCCCAGATCTGGGACGAGGTGAAAAACTGTTTTTT.